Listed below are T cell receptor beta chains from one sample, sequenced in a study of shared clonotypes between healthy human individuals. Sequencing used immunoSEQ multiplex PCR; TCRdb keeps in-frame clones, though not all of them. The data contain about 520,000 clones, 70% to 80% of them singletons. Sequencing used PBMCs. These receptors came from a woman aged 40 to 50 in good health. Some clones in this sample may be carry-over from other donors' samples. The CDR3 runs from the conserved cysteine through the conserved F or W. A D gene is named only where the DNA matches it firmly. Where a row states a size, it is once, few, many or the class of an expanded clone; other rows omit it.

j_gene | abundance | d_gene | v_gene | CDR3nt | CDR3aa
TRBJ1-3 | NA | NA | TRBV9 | TGTGCCAGCAGCGTGGACAGCCTCTCTGGAAACACCATATATTTT | CASSVDSLSGNTIYF
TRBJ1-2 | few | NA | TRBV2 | TGTGCCGGCGGGCAGTTAGGCTATGGCTACACCTTC | CAGGQLGYGYTF
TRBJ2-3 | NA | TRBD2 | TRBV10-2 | TGCGCCCCCGACGGGGGAGGGCCTATAGATACGCAGTATTTT | CAPDGGGPIDTQYF
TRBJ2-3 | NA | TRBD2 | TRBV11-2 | TGTGCCAGCAGCTTAGTGGGCGGGGGAATCACAGATACGCAGTATTTT | CASSLVGGGITDTQYF
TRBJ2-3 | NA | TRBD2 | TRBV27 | TGTGCCAGCAGTCCGGGACTAGCGGGAGTATGGGAAGTAGGAGATACGCAGTATTTT | CASSPGLAGVWEVGDTQYF
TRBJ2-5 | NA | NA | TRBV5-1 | TGCGCCAGCAGCTTGGCCCCGGGGACAGAGACCCAGTACTTC | CASSLAPGTETQYF
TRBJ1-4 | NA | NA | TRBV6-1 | TGTGCCAGCAGTGAAGGAACAACTAATGAAAAACTGTTTTTT | CASSEGTTNEKLFF
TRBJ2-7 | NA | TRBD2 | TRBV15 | TGTGCCACCAGCAGAGATCTAGCGGCCTACGAGCAGTACTTC | CATSRDLAAYEQYF
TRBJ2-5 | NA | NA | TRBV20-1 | TGCAGTGCTAGTGTCGAGACCCAGTACTTC | CSASVETQYF
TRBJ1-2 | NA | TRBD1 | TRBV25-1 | TGTGCCAGCAGTCCCTCCGTGACAGGGGGGTATGGCTACACCTTC | CASSPSVTGGYGYTF
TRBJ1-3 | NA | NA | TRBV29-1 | TGCAGCGTTGAAGAGGTTCCCTCTGGAAACACCATATATTTT | CSVEEVPSGNTIYF
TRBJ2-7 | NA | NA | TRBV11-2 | TGTGCCAGCCGACGCCAGGGGAGATCCTACGAGCAGTACTTC | CASRRQGRSYEQYF
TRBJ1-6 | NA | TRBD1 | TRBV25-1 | TGTGCCAGCAGACAGGGGGGGAATTCACCCCTCCACTTT | CASRQGGNSPLHF
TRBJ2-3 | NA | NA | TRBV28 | TGTGCCAGCAGCCTTACGCCAGGCCTTGATACGCAGTATTTT | CASSLTPGLDTQYF
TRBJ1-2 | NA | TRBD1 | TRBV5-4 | TGTGCCAGCAGCCTATCGACAGGGGGATTAGACTATGGCTACACCTTC | CASSLSTGGLDYGYTF
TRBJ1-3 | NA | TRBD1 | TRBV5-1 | TGCGCCAGCAGCTTGGCGGGACAGGCTTATGGAAACACCATATATTTT | CASSLAGQAYGNTIYF
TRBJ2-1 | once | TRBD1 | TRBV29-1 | TGCAGCGTTGACCAGACAGGGGCGGGTGAGCAGTTCTTC | CSVDQTGAGEQFF